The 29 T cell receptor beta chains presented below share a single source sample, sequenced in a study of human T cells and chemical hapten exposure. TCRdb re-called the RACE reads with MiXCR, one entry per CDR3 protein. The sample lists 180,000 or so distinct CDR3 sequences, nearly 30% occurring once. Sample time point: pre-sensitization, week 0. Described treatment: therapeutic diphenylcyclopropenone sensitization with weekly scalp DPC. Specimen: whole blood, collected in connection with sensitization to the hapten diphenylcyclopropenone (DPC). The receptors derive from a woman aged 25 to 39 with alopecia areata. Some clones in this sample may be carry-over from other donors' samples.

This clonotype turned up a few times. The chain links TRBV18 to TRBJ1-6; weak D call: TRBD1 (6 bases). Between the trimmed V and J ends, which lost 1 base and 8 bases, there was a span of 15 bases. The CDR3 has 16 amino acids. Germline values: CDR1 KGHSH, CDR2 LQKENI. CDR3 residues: CASSPRRQATYSPLHF. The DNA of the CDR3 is TGTGCCAGCTCACCACGACGACAGGCGACCTATTCACCCCTCCACTTT.

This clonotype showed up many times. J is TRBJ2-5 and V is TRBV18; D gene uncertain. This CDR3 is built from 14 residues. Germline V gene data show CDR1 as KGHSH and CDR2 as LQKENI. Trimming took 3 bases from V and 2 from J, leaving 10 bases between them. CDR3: CASSPNTSQETQYF. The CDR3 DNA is TGTGCCAGCTCACCGAACACCTCTCAAGAGACCCAGTACTTC.

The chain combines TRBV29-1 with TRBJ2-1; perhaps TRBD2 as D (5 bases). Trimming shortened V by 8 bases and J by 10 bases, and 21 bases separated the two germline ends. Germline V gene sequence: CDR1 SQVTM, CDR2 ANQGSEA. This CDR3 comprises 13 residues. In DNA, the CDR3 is TGCAGCCTCAACCTCCTCGGCGGGCCCGAGCAGTTCTTC. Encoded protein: CSLNLLGGPEQFF.

This CDR3 is CASSQDQATGELFF. The CDR3 bases are TGTGCCAGCAGCCAAGATCAAGCAACCGGGGAGCTGTTTTTT. The gene calls are TRBV3-1 and TRBJ2-2; no definite D call. The CDR3 has 14 residues. V dropped 0 bases and J dropped 5 bases, with 7 bases sitting between them. The germline V gene has CDR1 LGHDT and CDR2 YNNKEL (reference sequence).

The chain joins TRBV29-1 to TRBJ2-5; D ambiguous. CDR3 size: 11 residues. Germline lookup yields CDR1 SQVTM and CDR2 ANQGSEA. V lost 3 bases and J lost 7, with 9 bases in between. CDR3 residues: CSVDLLGTQYF. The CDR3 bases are TGCAGCGTTGATCTGTTGGGGACCCAGTACTTC.

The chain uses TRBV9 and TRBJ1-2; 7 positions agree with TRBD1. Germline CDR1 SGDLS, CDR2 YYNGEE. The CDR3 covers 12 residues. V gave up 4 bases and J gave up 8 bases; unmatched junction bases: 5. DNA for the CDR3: TGTGCCAGCAGCTTGACAGGGCTCGGCTACACCTTC. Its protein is CASSLTGLGYTF.

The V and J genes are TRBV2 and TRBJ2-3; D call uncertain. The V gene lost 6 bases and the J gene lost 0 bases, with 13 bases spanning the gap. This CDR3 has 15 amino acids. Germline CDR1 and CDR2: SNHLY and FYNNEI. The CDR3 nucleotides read TGTGCCAGCAGGCCCCCGGGCTATAGCACAGATACGCAGTATTTT. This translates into CASRPPGYSTDTQYF.

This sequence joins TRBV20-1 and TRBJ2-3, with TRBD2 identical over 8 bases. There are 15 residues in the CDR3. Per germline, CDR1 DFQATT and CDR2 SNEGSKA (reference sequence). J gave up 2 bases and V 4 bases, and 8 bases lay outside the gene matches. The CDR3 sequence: CSAITSGYTTDTQYF. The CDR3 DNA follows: TGCAGTGCTATTACTAGCGGTTATACCACAGATACGCAGTATTTT.

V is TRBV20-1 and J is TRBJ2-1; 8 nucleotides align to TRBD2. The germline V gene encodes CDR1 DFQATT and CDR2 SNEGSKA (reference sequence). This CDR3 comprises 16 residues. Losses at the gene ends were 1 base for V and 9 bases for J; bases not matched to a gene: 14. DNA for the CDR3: TGCAGTGCTAGAGTGCTTTCGAGCGGGAGTAAGAGTGAGCAGTTCTTC. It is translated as CSARVLSSGSKSEQFF.

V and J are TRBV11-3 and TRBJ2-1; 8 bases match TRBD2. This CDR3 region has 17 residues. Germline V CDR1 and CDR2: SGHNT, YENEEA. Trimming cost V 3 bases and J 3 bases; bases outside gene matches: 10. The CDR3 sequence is CASSFQTSAIDYNEQFF. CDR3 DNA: TGTGCCAGCAGCTTTCAGACTAGCGCCATCGACTACAATGAGCAGTTCTTC.

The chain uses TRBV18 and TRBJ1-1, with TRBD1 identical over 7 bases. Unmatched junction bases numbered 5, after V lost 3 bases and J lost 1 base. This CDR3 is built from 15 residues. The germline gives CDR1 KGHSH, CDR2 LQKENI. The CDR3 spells CASSPPGTENTEAFF. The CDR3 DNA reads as TGTGCCAGCTCACCTCCAGGGACAGAGAACACTGAAGCTTTCTTT. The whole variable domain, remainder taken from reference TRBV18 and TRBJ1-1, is NAGVMQNPRHLVRRRGQEARLRCSPMKGHSHVYWYRQLPEEGLKFMVYLQKENIIDESGMPKERFSAEFPKEGPSILRIQQVVRGDSAAYFCASSPPGTENTEAFFGQGTRLTVV.

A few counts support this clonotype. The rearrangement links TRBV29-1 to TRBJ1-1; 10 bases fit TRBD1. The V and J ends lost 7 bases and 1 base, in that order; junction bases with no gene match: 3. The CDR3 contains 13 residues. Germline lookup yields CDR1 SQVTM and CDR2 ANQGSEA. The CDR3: CSARTGGNTEAFF. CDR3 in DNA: TGCAGCGCTCGGACAGGGGGGAACACTGAAGCTTTCTTT.

The CDR3 protein is CASLGQGNSPLHF. The CDR3, as DNA: TGTGCCAGCTTGGGACAGGGGAATTCACCCCTCCACTTT. The V call is TRBV7-9, the J call TRBJ1-6; 10 positions agree with TRBD1. The CDR3 is 13 amino acids. The ends lost 8 bases at V and 7 bases at J; junction bases unmatched: 2. CDR1 and CDR2 (germline): SEHNR, FQNEAQ (reference sequence). Using reference TRBV7-9 and TRBJ1-6 for the parts outside the CDR3, the full variable domain is DTGVSQNPRHKITKRGQNVTFRCDPISEHNRLYWYRQTLGQGPEFLTYFQNEAQLEKSRLLSDRFSAERPKGSFSTLEIQRTEQGDSAMYLCASLGQGNSPLHFGNGTRLTVT.

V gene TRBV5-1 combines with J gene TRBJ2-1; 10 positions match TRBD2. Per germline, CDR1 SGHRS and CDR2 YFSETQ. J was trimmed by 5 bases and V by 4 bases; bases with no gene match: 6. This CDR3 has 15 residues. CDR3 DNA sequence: TGCGCCAGCAGCGATGGGACTAGCGCCCACAATGAGCAGTTCTTC. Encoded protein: CASSDGTSAHNEQFF.

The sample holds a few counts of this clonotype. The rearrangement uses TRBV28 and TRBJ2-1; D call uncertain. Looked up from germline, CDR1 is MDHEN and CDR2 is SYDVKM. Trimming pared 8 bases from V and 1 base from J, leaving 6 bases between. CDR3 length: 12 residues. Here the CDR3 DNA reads TGTGCCAGCTCCCCATCCTACAATGAGCAGTTCTTC. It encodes CASSPSYNEQFF.

CDR3 DNA sequence: TGTGCCCACCGGCCCCTCGGCGCGGACTATGGCTACACCTTC. This gives the protein CAHRPLGADYGYTF. The rearrangement joins TRBV15 to TRBJ1-2, with unresolved D. The V and J ends lost 11 bases and 3 bases respectively, with 19 bases between them. CDR3 length: 14 amino acids. Looked up from germline, CDR1 is LNHNV and CDR2 is YYDKDF (reference sequence).

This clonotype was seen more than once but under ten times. The CDR3 nucleotides read TGTGCCAGCAGCGGAGGTGGGACTAGCGGAGCCGAGCAGTACTTC. Translation: CASSGGGTSGAEQYF. V usage is TRBV7-9 and J usage is TRBJ2-7, with 11 bases lining up with TRBD2. From germline, CDR1 is SEHNR and CDR2 FQNEAQ (reference sequence). CDR3 size: 15 residues. Germline trimming cut 5 bases from V and 6 bases from J; bases unmatched to any gene: 9.

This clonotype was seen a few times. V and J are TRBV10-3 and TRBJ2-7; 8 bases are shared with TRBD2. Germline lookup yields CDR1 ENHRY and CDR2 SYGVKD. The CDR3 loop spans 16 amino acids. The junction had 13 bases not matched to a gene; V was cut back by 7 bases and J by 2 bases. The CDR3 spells CAIILYPGREAYEQYF. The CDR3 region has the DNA TGTGCCATCATTTTATACCCCGGGAGGGAAGCCTACGAGCAGTACTTC.

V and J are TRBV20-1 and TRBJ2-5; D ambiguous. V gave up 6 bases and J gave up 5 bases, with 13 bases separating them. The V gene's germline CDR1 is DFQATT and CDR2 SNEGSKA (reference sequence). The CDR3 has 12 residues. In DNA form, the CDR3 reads TGCAGTGCCATCCAGACATCGGAGACCCAGTACTTC. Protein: CSAIQTSETQYF.

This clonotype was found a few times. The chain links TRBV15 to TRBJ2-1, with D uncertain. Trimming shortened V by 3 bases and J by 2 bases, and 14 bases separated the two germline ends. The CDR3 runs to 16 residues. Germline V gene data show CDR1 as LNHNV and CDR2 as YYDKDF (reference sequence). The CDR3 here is CATSRAGSSTYNEQFF. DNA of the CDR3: TGTGCCACCAGCAGGGCTGGTAGCAGCACCTACAATGAGCAGTTCTTC.

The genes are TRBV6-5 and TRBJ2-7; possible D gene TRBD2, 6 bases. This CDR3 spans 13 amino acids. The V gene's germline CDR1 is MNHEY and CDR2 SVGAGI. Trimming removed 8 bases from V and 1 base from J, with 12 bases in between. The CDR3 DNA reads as TGTGCCAGCGGGACTGCCAATTCCTACGAGCAGTACTTC. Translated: CASGTANSYEQYF.

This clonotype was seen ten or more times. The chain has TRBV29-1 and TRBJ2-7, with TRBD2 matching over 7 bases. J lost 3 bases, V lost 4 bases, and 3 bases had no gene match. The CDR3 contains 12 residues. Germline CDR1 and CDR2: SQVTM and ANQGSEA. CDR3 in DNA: TGCAGCGTTGTGGCGGGAGTCTACGAGCAGTACTTC. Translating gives CSVVAGVYEQYF.

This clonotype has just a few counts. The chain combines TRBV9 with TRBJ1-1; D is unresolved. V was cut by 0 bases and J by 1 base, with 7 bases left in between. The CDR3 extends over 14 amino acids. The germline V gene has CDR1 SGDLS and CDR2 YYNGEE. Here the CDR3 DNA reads TGTGCCAGCAGCGTAGACAGACAGAACACTGAAGCTTTCTTT. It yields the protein CASSVDRQNTEAFF.

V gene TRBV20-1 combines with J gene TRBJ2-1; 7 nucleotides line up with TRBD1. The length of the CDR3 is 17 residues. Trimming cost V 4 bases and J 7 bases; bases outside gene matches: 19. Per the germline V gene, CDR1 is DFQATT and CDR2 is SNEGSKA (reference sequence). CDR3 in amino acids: CSATGTARTSSWNEQFF. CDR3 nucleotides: TGCAGTGCTACCGGGACAGCTCGAACCAGCTCGTGGAATGAGCAGTTCTTC.

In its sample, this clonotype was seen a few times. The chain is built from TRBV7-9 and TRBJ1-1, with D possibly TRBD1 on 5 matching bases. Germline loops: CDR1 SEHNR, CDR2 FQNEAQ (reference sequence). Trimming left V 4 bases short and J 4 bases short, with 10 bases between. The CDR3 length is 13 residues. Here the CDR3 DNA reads TGTGCCAGCAGCTCCTGGGGGGGCACTGAAGCTTTCTTT. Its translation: CASSSWGGTEAFF.

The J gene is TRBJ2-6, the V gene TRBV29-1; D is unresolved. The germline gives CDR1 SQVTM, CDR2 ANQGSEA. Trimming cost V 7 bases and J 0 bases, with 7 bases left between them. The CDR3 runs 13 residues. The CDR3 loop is CSAMGSGANVLTF. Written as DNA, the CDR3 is TGCAGCGCAATGGGCTCTGGGGCCAACGTCCTGACTTTC.

The CDR3 is CASSLWKGVTEAFF. In DNA, the CDR3 is TGTGCCAGCAGCCTATGGAAAGGGGTGACTGAAGCTTTCTTT. The chain has TRBV7-3 and TRBJ1-1, with D perhaps matching TRBD1 (5 bases). This CDR3 region has 14 residues. The V and J ends lost 5 bases and 5 bases respectively, with 15 bases between them. Germline V CDR1 and CDR2: SGHTA, FQGTGA.

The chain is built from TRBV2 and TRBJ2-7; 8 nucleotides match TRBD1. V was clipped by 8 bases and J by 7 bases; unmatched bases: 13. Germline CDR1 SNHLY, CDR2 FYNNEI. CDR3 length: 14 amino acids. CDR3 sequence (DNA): TGTGCCAGCCACCCCGGACAGGGCCTTAGGGAGCAGTACTTC. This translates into CASHPGQGLREQYF.

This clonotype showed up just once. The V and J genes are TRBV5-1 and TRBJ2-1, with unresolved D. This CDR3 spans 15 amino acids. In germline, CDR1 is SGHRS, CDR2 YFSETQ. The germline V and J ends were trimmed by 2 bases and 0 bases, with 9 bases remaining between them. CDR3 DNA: TGCGCCAGCAGCTTTACGCAGAGCTCCTACAATGAGCAGTTCTTC. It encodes CASSFTQSSYNEQFF.